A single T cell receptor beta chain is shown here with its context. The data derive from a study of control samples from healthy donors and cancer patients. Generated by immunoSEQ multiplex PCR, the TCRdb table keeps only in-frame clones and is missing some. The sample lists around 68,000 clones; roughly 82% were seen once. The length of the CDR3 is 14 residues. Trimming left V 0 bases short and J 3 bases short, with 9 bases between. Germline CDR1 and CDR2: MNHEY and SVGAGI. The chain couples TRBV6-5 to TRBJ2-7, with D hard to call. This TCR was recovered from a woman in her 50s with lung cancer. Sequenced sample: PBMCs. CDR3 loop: CASSYSGYNYEQYF. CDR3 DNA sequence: TGTGCCAGCAGTTACTCAGGGTACAACTACGAGCAGTACTTC.